These T cell receptor beta chains were read from a single sample in a study of cytotoxic CD8 clonotypes in ibrutinib-treated CLL. Sequencing was performed with immunoSEQ multiplex PCR; in TCRdb, only in-frame clones are kept and a portion is missing. The sample has some 47,000 clones; around 60% are singletons. The sample here was PBMCs, taken after 24 months of ibrutinib treatment. The receptors originated from a human donor with chronic lymphocytic leukemia. Each CDR3 is given with its conserved first and last residue. A D gene is named only where the DNA matches it firmly. Clone size is shown for a subset of rows, as once, few, many or a class of expanded clone.

cdr3_aa | cdr3_nt | clone_size | v_call | d_call | j_call
CASSEQRGGGKAETQYF | TGTGCCAGCAGTGAACAAAGGGGCGGGGGGAAGGCTGAGACCCAGTACTTC | few | TRBV6-1 | TRBD2 | TRBJ2-5
CASSPTADTYEQYF | TGCGCCAGCAGCCCGACAGCCGACACCTACGAGCAGTACTTC | NA | TRBV10-2 | NA | TRBJ2-7
CASSPWTGRNQPQHF | TGCGCCAGCAGCCCCTGGACAGGGAGGAATCAGCCCCAGCATTTT | many | TRBV5-1 | TRBD1 | TRBJ1-5
CASSRDIADTQYF | TGTGCCAGCAGTCGGGACATAGCAGATACGCAGTATTTT | NA | TRBV6-5 | NA | TRBJ2-3
CASSPGTARHSPLHF | TGTGCCAGCAGCCCCGGGACGGCAAGGCATTCACCCCTCCACTTT | NA | TRBV7-9 | NA | TRBJ1-6
CASSEAGQGRNEQFF | TGTGCCAGCAGTGAAGCGGGACAGGGAAGGAATGAGCAGTTCTTC | NA | TRBV2 | TRBD1 | TRBJ2-1
CASSYGQGGDTQYF | TGTGCCAGCAGTTACGGGCAGGGGGGAGATACGCAGTATTTT | NA | TRBV6-5 | NA | TRBJ2-3
CASRPSAAGANTEAFF | TGTGCCAGCAGACCCTCCGCGGCAGGGGCCAACACTGAAGCTTTCTTT | NA | TRBV4-2 | NA | TRBJ1-1
CASSRGQGANQPQHF | TGTGCCAGTAGTAGGGGACAGGGGGCGAATCAGCCCCAGCATTTT | few | TRBV19 | TRBD1 | TRBJ1-5
CASSLEVGDGGYTF | TGTGCCAGCAGCTTGGAAGTTGGGGACGGTGGCTACACCTTC | NA | TRBV5-6 | NA | TRBJ1-2
CASSYQTSQETQYF | TGTGCCAGCAGTTACCAGACTAGCCAAGAGACCCAGTACTTC | many | TRBV6-5 | NA | TRBJ2-5